This T cell receptor (beta chain) emerged from a study of graft-versus-host responses after intestinal transplantation. Produced via immunoSEQ multiplex PCR; TCRdb's table is partial and in-frame only. This sample has fewer than 85,000 clones; more than 80% occur once, and the top ten carry 2.5%. As for this clone: What it binds is unknown.

This CDR3 spans 11 amino acids. Germline CDR1 is SQVTM and CDR2 is ANQGSEA. The ends lost 5 bases at V and 11 bases at J; junction bases unmatched: 8. This chain connects TRBV29-1 to TRBJ1-1, with 7 bases aligning to TRBD1. The receptor was isolated from a human donor who received an intestinal transplant. The material sequenced was unstimulated CD8+ T cells sorted from spleen or lymph node cells, taken before intestinal transplant. The CDR3 DNA reads as TGCAGCGTTCCCGACAGGGTGCGGGCTTTCTTT. Translation: CSVPDRVRAFF.